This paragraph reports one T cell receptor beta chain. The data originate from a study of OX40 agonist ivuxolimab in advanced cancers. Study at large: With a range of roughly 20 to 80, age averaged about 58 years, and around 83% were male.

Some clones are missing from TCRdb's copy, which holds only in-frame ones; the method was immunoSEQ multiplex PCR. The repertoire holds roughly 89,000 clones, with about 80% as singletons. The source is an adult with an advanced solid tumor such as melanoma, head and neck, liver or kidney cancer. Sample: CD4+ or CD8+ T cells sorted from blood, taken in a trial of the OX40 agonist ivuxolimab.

Here the CDR3 DNA reads TGTGCCAGCAGTTTTACCGGACAGGGAAGTTCACCCCTCCACTTT. Its protein is CASSFTGQGSSPLHF. J is TRBJ1-6 and V is TRBV2; 8 bases agree with TRBD1. CDR1 SNHLY and CDR2 FYNNEI come from the germline V gene. This CDR3 region has 15 residues. V lost 5 bases and J lost 9; bases outside the gene matches: 9.